This T cell receptor beta chain comes out of a study of response to subunit inactivated influenza vaccine (dated by TCRdb to 2016 to 2019). In terms of the full investigation: Deep quantitative profiling of the T cell receptor repertoire was used in the study to follow responses to a trivalent subunit inactivated influenza vaccine. Overall study results and their limits: It was suggested by the authors that each seasonal influenza vaccination may recruit only a limited number of new T cells.

Spanning cysteine to phenylalanine, the CDR3 consists of 15 amino acids. Of all the DNA, just the CDR3 is kept, 45 bases in frame from base 1. V lost 0 bases and J lost 5 bases; the stretch between them is 13 bases long. Taken from the germline V gene, the CDR1 and CDR2 loops are MNHEY and SVGAGI. This clonotype showed up just a few times. No antigen is known for it. Base qualities are not provided; no much larger clone lies one nucleotide away. Library prep was done by RT-PCR. Sequencing instrument: Illumina HiSeq 2500. The public reads were run again by TCRdb, first through fastp at Q25 and then through MiXCR, and only productive beta chains were kept. Each entry is one CDR3 protein sequence, shown with its most common DNA and genes. The sample includes 400,000 to 650,000 distinct CDR3 sequences, with less than 7.5% observed a single time. Clones ranked in the top ten supply around 13% of the sample.

Sequenced here: PBMCs from blood, sampled less than 25 months after vaccination. The sequence came from a man in his fifties or sixties who received an inactivated influenza vaccine. Donor details come from another sample of the same person, matched by shared clones. The chain couples TRBV6-5 to TRBJ2-5, with the D gene not confidently named. The CDR3 amino acid sequence is: CASSYSGQAGETQYF. The nucleotide sequence reads as follows: TGTGCCAGCAGTTACTCAGGGCAGGCCGGGGAGACCCAGTACTTC.